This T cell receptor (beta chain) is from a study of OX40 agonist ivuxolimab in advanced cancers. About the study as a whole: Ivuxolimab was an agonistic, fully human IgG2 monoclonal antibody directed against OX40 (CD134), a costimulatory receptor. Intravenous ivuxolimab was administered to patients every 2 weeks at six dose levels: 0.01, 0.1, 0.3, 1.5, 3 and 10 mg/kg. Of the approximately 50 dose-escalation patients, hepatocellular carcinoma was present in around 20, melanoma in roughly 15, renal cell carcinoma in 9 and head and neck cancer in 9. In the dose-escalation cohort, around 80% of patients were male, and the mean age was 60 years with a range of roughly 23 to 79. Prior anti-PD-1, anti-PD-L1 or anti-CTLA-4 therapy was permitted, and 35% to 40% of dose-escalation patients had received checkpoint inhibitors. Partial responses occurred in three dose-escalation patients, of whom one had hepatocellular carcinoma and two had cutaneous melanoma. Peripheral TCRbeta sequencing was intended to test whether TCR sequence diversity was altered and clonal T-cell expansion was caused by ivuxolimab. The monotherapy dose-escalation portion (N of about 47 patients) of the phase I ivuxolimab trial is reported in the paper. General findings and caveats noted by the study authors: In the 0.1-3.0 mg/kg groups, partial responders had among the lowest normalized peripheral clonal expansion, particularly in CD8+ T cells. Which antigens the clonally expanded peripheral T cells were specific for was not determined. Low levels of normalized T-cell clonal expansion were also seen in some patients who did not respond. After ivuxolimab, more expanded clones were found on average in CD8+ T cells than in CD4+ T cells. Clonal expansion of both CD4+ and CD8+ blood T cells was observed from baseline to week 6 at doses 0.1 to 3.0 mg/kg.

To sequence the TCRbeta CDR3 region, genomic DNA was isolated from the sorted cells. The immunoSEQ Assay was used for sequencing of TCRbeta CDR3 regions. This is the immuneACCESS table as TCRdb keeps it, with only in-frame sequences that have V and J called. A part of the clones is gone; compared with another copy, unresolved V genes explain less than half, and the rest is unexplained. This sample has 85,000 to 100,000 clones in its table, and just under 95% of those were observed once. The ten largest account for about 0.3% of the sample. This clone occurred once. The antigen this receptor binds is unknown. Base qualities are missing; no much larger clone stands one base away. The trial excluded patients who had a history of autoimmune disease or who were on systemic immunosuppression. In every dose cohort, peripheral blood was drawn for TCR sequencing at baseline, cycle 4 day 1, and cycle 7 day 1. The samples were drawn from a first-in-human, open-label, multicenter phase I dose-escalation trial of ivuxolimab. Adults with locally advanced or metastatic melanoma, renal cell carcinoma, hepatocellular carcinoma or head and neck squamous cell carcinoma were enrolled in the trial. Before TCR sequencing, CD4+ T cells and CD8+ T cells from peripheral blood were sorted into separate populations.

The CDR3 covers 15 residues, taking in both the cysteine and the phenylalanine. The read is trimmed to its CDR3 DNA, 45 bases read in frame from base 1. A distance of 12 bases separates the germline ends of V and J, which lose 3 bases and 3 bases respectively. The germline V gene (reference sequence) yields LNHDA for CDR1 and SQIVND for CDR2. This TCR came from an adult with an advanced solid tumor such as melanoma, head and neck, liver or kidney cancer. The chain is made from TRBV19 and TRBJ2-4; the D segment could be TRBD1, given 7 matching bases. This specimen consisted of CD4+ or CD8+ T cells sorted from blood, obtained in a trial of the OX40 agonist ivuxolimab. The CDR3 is CASSITRGDKNIQYF. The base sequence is TGTGCCAGTAGTATCACCAGGGGGGACAAAAACATTCAGTACTTC. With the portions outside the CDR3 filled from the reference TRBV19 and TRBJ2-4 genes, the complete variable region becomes DGGITQSPKYLFRKEGQNVTLSCEQNLNHDAMYWYRQDPGQGLRLIYYSQIVNDFQKGDIAEGYSVSREKKESFPLTVTSAQKNPTAFYLCASSITRGDKNIQYFGAGTRLSVL.